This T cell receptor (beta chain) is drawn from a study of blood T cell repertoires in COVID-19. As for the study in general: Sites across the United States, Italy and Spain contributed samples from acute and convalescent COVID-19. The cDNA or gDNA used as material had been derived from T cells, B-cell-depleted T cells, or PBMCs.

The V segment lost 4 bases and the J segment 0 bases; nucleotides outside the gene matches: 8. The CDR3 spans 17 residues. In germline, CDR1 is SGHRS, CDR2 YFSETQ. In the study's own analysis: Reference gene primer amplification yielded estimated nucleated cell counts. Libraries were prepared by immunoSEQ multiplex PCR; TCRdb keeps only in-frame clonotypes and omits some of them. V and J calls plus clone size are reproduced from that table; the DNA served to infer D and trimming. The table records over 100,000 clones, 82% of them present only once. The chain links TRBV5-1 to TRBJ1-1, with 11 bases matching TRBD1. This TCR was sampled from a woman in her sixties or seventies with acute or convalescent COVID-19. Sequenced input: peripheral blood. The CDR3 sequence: CASSLTGTGGMNTEAFF. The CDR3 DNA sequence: TGCGCCAGCAGCCTGACCGGGACAGGGGGTATGAACACTGAAGCTTTCTTT.